A selection of T cell receptor beta chains follows, all from one sample in a study of OX40 agonist ivuxolimab in advanced cancers. TCRdb's copy holds only in-frame clones and misses some; the assay was immunoSEQ multiplex PCR. The sample yields 100,000 to 150,000 clones, over 75% seen once. The source material was CD4+ or CD8+ T cells sorted from blood, sampled in a trial of the OX40 agonist ivuxolimab. These TCRs come from an adult with an advanced solid tumor such as melanoma, head and neck, liver or kidney cancer. Both conserved end residues are part of each CDR3. The order of the fields is clone size, V gene, J gene, D gene, CDR3 DNA, CDR3 protein. The D gene is left open where the match is weak. Size is stated for part of the rows, as once, few or many counts, or as a class when the clone is expanded.

size: .
V: TRBV4-3
J: TRBJ2-2
D: TRBD1
DNA: TGCGCCAGCAGCCAAACCTCACCCCGGGACAGGGTGAGAACCGGGGAGCTGTTTTTT
CDR3: CASSQTSPRDRVRTGELFF

size: few
V: TRBV5-5
J: TRBJ1-5
D: .
DNA: TGTGCCAGCTCTATCGACCCTAGGGGCATGGGCAATCAGCCCCAGCATTTT
CDR3: CASSIDPRGMGNQPQHF

size: .
V: TRBV18
J: TRBJ1-5
D: .
DNA: TGTGCCAGCTCCAGTACTTCCAATCAGCCCCAGCATTTT
CDR3: CASSSTSNQPQHF

size: .
V: TRBV9
J: TRBJ2-5
D: .
DNA: TGTGCCAGCAGCGTAGCCCAGACGGAGACCCAGTACTTC
CDR3: CASSVAQTETQYF

size: .
V: TRBV28
J: TRBJ1-1
D: .
DNA: TGTGCCAGCAGTTTGAGTACTATGAACACTGAAGCTTTCTTT
CDR3: CASSLSTMNTEAFF

size: .
V: TRBV6-5
J: TRBJ1-1
D: .
DNA: TGTGCCAGCAGTTACGGACGGATGAACACTGAAGCTTTCTTT
CDR3: CASSYGRMNTEAFF

size: .
V: TRBV18
J: TRBJ1-1
D: .
DNA: TGTGCCAGCTCACCCCCGGCGGGGAGGGGAACTGAAGCTTTCTTT
CDR3: CASSPPAGRGTEAFF

size: .
V: TRBV21-1
J: TRBJ2-7
D: .
DNA: TGTGCCAGCAGCTCTTTCGGGACAGGGGGCTACGAGCAGTACTTC
CDR3: CASSSFGTGGYEQYF

size: .
V: TRBV14
J: TRBJ2-5
D: .
DNA: TGTGCCAGCAGCCAAGTCGGAGAGACCCAGTACTTC
CDR3: CASSQVGETQYF

size: .
V: TRBV28
J: TRBJ2-3
D: TRBD1
DNA: TGTGCCAGCAGACTAGGGGGCGCAGATACGCAGTATTTT
CDR3: CASRLGGADTQYF

size: .
V: TRBV19
J: TRBJ2-4
D: .
DNA: TGTGCCAGTAGTCCGAGGGAGGAGATAGTCAAAAACATTCAGTACTTC
CDR3: CASSPREEIVKNIQYF

size: .
V: TRBV6-1
J: TRBJ2-7
D: TRBD1
DNA: TGTGCCAGCAGTGAATACGGAGACAGGGGGGACGAGCAGTACTTC
CDR3: CASSEYGDRGDEQYF

size: .
V: TRBV18
J: TRBJ2-7
D: .
DNA: TGTGCCAGCTCACGATTTAGGATCGTTGAGGACAACTTGGACGAGCAGTACTTC
CDR3: CASSRFRIVEDNLDEQYF

size: .
V: TRBV11-2
J: TRBJ2-2
D: .
DNA: TGTGCCAGCAGCTTAGTAGGGCAGTACACCGGGGAGCTGTTTTTT
CDR3: CASSLVGQYTGELFF

size: .
V: TRBV21-1
J: TRBJ1-2
D: .
DNA: TGTGCCAGCAGCCTCCGGGGGGGTCGGGGCTACACCTTC
CDR3: CASSLRGGRGYTF

size: .
V: TRBV25-1
J: TRBJ2-5
D: .
DNA: TGTGCCAGCAGTGATGGGGGGAGAGAGACCCAGTACTTC
CDR3: CASSDGGRETQYF

size: .
V: TRBV12-5
J: TRBJ2-1
D: TRBD1
DNA: TGTGCTAGTGGTCTCGACGGACAGGCGGAGGATGAGCAGTTCTTC
CDR3: CASGLDGQAEDEQFF

size: .
V: TRBV25-1
J: TRBJ1-2
D: .
DNA: TGTGCCAGCAGTGAATCGGGGGGGCGAGGCTACACCTTC
CDR3: CASSESGGRGYTF

size: .
V: TRBV5-4
J: TRBJ2-1
D: .
DNA: TGTGCCAGCAGTGCTTACGTGGAAACAGGCAACTACAATGAGCAGTTCTTC
CDR3: CASSAYVETGNYNEQFF

size: .
V: TRBV27
J: TRBJ1-4
D: .
DNA: TGTGCCAGCAGTTTATCAAAGGGGGGGAAGACTTATGAAAAACTGTTTTTT
CDR3: CASSLSKGGKTYEKLFF

size: .
V: TRBV9
J: TRBJ1-6
D: .
DNA: TGTGCCAGCAGCCTGGGCGGGCAGTATAATTCACCCCTCCACTTT
CDR3: CASSLGGQYNSPLHF

size: .
V: TRBV27
J: TRBJ2-2
D: TRBD2
DNA: TGTGCCAGCAGTTTATCATCGGGGACTAGCGGCAGCAGCCAGAACACCGGGGAGCTGTTTTTT
CDR3: CASSLSSGTSGSSQNTGELFF

size: .
V: TRBV28
J: TRBJ1-1
D: .
DNA: TGTGCCAGCAGGGACCCAGGAGACACTGAAGCTTTCTTT
CDR3: CASRDPGDTEAFF

size: .
V: TRBV19
J: TRBJ2-3
D: .
DNA: TGTGCCAGTAGTATTGGGAGGTACACAGATACGCAGTATTTT
CDR3: CASSIGRYTDTQYF

size: .
V: TRBV28
J: TRBJ2-5
D: .
DNA: TGTGCCACCTCGAATGCGGGGGCCCTCGGAGAGACCCAGTACTTC
CDR3: CATSNAGALGETQYF